A single sample gave rise to the 10 T cell receptor beta chains below, sequenced in a study of cytomegalovirus exposure and HLA in healthy donors. The PCR had 60 Vbeta and 13 Jbeta primers. This table comes from immunoSEQ multiplex PCR, and its TCRdb copy is limited to in-frame clones, with some not included. Of tens of thousands of clones in the sample, about 70% are singletons; the top ten hold 9.5% to 13%. The sample was PBMCs. The receptor source for this set is a man in his forties or fifties in good health and CMV-seropositive.

CDR3 DNA sequence: TGTGCCAGCAGTGCCCTCCGGGGGGGCACAGATACGCAGTATTTT. It codes for CASSALRGGTDTQYF. V gene TRBV6-1 combines with J gene TRBJ2-3, with TRBD2 identical over 7 bases. After removal of 4 bases from V and 1 base from J, the junction contained 5 bases not matched to a gene. CDR1 and CDR2 (germline): MNHNS, SASEGT. The CDR3 loop spans 15 amino acids.

The chain uses TRBV27 and TRBJ1-2; TRBD1 matches 10 bases. The CDR3 has 13 amino acids. Germline loops: CDR1 MNHEY, CDR2 SMNVEV (reference sequence). V shed 8 bases, J shed 1 base, and the junction held 1 base outside the gene matches. In DNA, the CDR3 is TGTGCCAGCCGGACAGGGGGTAACTATGGCTACACCTTC. Translation: CASRTGGNYGYTF.

The chain combines TRBV7-2 with TRBJ2-7, with D tentatively TRBD1 (5 bases). This CDR3 contains 15 residues. Trimming took off 0 bases at V and 2 bases at J, with 11 bases between the two ends. Germline CDR1 SGHTA, CDR2 FQGNSA. Written as DNA, the CDR3 is TGTGCCAGCAGCTTAGCGGGCAGGGTTGCCTACGAGCAGTACTTC. It specifies CASSLAGRVAYEQYF. Together with reference TRBV7-2 and TRBJ2-7, the CDR3 gives the full variable domain: GAGVSQSPSNKVTEKGKDVELRCDPISGHTALYWYRQSLGQGLEFLIYFQGNSAPDKSGLPSDRFSAERTGGSVSTLTIQRTQQEDSAVYLCASSLAGRVAYEQYFGPGTRLTVT.

In its sample, this clone was seen a few times. V and J are TRBV7-8 and TRBJ1-5, with TRBD1 matching over 7 bases. Germline lookup yields CDR1 SGHVS and CDR2 FQNEAQ. V dropped 2 bases and J dropped 3; count of bases not matched to a gene: 4. The CDR3 consists of 15 residues. The DNA of the CDR3 is TGTGCCAGCAGCTTACAGGGACAGTTCAATCAGCCCCAGCATTTT. This encodes CASSLQGQFNQPQHF.

The rearrangement uses TRBV7-2 and TRBJ2-4; D unresolved. The CDR3 contains 16 residues. Germline CDR1 reads SGHTA; CDR2 reads FQGNSA. Trimming removed 1 base from V and 0 bases from J, with 10 bases in between. The DNA of the CDR3 is TGTGCCAGCAGCTTAGTAGGCGGCTTAGCCAAAAACATTCAGTACTTC. Amino acids: CASSLVGGLAKNIQYF.

The chain employs TRBV5-8 and TRBJ1-5; the D gene is possibly TRBD1 (5 bases). The length of the CDR3 is 15 residues. Between the trimmed V and J ends, which lost 4 bases and 0 bases, there was a span of 11 bases. CDR1 is SGHTS and CDR2 is YDEGEE in the germline V gene. The CDR3 spells CASSTQGYSNQPQHF. The CDR3 DNA is TGTGCCAGCAGCACGCAGGGTTATAGCAATCAGCCCCAGCATTTT.

The J gene is TRBJ2-7, the V gene TRBV7-9; 7 positions agree with TRBD1. Germline trimming cut 5 bases from V and 4 bases from J; bases unmatched to any gene: 5. The CDR3 has 13 amino acids. The germline V gene encodes CDR1 SEHNR and CDR2 FQNEAQ (reference sequence). The CDR3 region is CASSRDSGYEQYF. CDR3 nucleotide sequence: TGTGCCAGCAGCCGGGACAGCGGATACGAGCAGTACTTC.

This chain uses TRBV27 with TRBJ1-2, with D maybe TRBD1 (6 bases). This CDR3 contains 14 residues. From germline, CDR1 is MNHEY and CDR2 SMNVEV (reference sequence). V shed 7 bases and J shed 4 bases, with 16 bases lying between them. The DNA of the CDR3 is TGTGCCAGCACCCCGAACAGGGAACTCTATGGCTACACCTTC. As protein: CASTPNRELYGYTF.

The chain links TRBV11-3 to TRBJ1-1, with a weak D call TRBD1 (6 bases). Looked up from germline, CDR1 is SGHNT and CDR2 is YENEEA. Deletions cut 5 bases from V and 0 bases from J, with 10 bases between. The CDR3 consists of 14 residues. The CDR3 sequence is CASSLTGVNTEAFF. The DNA of the CDR3 is TGTGCCAGCAGCCTGACAGGTGTGAACACTGAAGCTTTCTTT.

V is TRBV7-7 and J is TRBJ1-5; D is unclear. CDR1 is SSHAT, CDR2 FNYEAQ, per germline (reference sequence). V dropped 2 bases and J dropped 4 bases, with 6 bases sitting between them. The CDR3 runs to 13 residues. The CDR3 DNA is TGTGCCAGCAGCTTACGGGAGAATCAGCCCCAGCATTTT. This encodes CASSLRENQPQHF. Drawing the rest from reference TRBV7-7 and TRBJ1-5, the complete variable domain is GAGVSQSPRYKVTKRGQDVTLRCDPISSHATLYWYQQALGQGPEFLTYFNYEAQPDKSGLPSDRFSAERPEGSISTLTIQRTEQRDSAMYRCASSLRENQPQHFGDGTRLSIL.